Each of the 9 T cell receptor beta chains below was sequenced from the same sample in a study of OX40 agonist ivuxolimab in advanced cancers. Here immunoSEQ multiplex PCR was the method, and the copy in TCRdb shows in-frame clones only, minus some. Here the sample spans about 27,000 clones, about 88% being singletons. Sample: CD4+ or CD8+ T cells sorted from blood, taken in a trial of the OX40 agonist ivuxolimab. The receptors derive from an adult with an advanced solid tumor such as melanoma, head and neck, liver or kidney cancer.

V usage is TRBV21-1 and J usage is TRBJ2-2; the listed D gene, TRBD2, was not tested against the DNA. TRBV21-1 is a pseudogene. CDR3 length equals 16 residues. In DNA, the CDR3 is TGTGCCAGCAGCAAAGATAGCGGGAGGCAAACCGGGGAGCTGTTTTTT. Translating it yields CASSKDSGRQTGELFF.

V gene TRBV15 combines with J gene TRBJ2-1; TRBD2 matches 8 bases. Losses at the gene ends were 3 bases for V and 5 bases for J; bases not matched to a gene: 9. Germline V gene lookup returns CDR1 LNHNV and CDR2 YYDKDF (reference sequence). This CDR3 region has 16 residues. The CDR3 is CATSSPSLSGNNEQFF. In nucleotides, the CDR3 is TGTGCCACCAGCAGCCCCAGCCTTAGCGGGAACAATGAGCAGTTCTTC.

This clone was seen just once. This chain uses TRBV15 with TRBJ2-7; possibly TRBD2 for D (6 bases). V was shortened by 5 bases and J by 9 bases, with 11 bases between the two germline ends. The CDR3 totals 11 residues. Germline V gene sequence: CDR1 LNHNV, CDR2 YYDKDF (reference sequence). CDR3 loop: CATSEEGRQYF. CDR3 coding DNA: TGTGCCACCAGCGAGGAGGGGAGGCAGTACTTC. Variable domain in full (rest from reference TRBV15 and TRBJ2-7): DAMVIQNPRYQVTQFGKPVTLSCSQTLNHNVMYWYQQKSSQAPKLLFHYYDKDFNNEADTPDNFQSRRPNTSFCFLDIRSPGLGDTAMYLCATSEEGRQYFGPGTRLTVT.

This clone appeared a single time. The chain uses TRBV7-9 and TRBJ1-2, with 7 bases aligning to TRBD1. The CDR3 loop spans 15 amino acids. V was clipped by 5 bases and J by 2 bases; unmatched bases: 8. Per germline, CDR1 SEHNR and CDR2 FQNEAQ (reference sequence). The CDR3 region has the DNA TGTGCCAGCAGCAAGGCGGGACAGAGAAACTATGGCTACACCTTC. Translation: CASSKAGQRNYGYTF.

The chain combines TRBV10-2 with TRBJ1-1; D might be TRBD1 (5 bases). Germline V lookup: CDR1 WSHSY, CDR2 SAAADI. Trimming took off 5 bases at V and 7 bases at J, with 11 bases between the two ends. The CDR3 is made up of 12 amino acids. CDR3 residues: CASSHGGDEAFF. The CDR3 region has the DNA TGCGCCAGCAGTCACGGGGGGGATGAAGCTTTCTTT.

The chain uses TRBV11-1 and TRBJ2-6; a possible D gene is TRBD1 (5 bases). There are 18 residues in the CDR3. Germline-derived CDR1 and CDR2 are SGHAT and FQDESV (reference sequence). V lost 1 base and J 2 bases, leaving 15 bases between the germline ends. Here the CDR3 DNA reads TGTGCCAGCAGCTTAGTTGGCAGGGTGTTTGCTGGGGCCAACGTCCTGACTTTC. Translation: CASSLVGRVFAGANVLTF. Combining the CDR3 with reference TRBV11-1 and TRBJ2-6 gives the whole variable domain EAEVAQSPRYKITEKSQAVAFWCDPISGHATLYWYRQILGQGPELLVQFQDESVVDDSQLPKDRFSAERLKGVDSTLKIQPAELGDSAMYLCASSLVGRVFAGANVLTFGAGSRLTVL.

Concerning this clone itself: At one of its ends the junction is not consistent with the germline gene, which may arise from a read error. V and J are TRBV23-1 and TRBJ2-3, with D tentatively TRBD1 (6 bases). TRBV23-1 is an ORF; its function is uncertain. The CDR3 covers 22 residues. In DNA, the CDR3 is TGCGCCAGCGGTCAATTTTTCAGGGGTTTGAGAGGGTCGCGCGCGGCCCGATGTACGCAGTATTTT. Translating gives CASGQFFRGLRGSRAARCTQYF.

The chain is built from TRBV6-5 and TRBJ2-7; D is possibly TRBD2 (6 bases). Trimming took off 5 bases at V and 2 bases at J, with 10 bases between the two ends. Germline values: CDR1 MNHEY, CDR2 SVGAGI. The CDR3 is 13 amino acids. The CDR3 loop reads CASSGTLTYEQYF. In DNA, the CDR3 is TGTGCCAGCAGTGGGACTTTGACCTACGAGCAGTACTTC.

The chain links TRBV29-1 to TRBJ2-7; D is possibly TRBD2 (5 bases). The length of the CDR3 is 14 residues. Trimming stripped 5 bases from V and 2 bases from J, with 16 bases between. Germline-derived CDR1 and CDR2 are SQVTM and ANQGSEA. In nucleotides, the CDR3 is TGCAGCGTTTCCCCGGGTAGGGAGACCTACGAGCAGTACTTC. Its translation: CSVSPGRETYEQYF.